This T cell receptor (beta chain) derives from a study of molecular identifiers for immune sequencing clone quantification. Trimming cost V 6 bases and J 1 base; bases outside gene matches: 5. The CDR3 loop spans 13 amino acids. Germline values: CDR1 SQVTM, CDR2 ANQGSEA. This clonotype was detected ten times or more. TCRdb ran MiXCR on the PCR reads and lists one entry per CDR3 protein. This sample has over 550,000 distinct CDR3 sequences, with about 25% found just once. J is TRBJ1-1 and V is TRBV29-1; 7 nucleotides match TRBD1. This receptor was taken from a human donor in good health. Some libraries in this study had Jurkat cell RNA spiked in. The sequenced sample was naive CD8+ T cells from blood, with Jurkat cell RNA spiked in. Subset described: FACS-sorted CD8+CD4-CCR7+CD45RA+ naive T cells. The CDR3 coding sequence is TGCAGCGTGTACAGGGGCCAGAACACTGAAGCTTTCTTT. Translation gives CSVYRGQNTEAFF.